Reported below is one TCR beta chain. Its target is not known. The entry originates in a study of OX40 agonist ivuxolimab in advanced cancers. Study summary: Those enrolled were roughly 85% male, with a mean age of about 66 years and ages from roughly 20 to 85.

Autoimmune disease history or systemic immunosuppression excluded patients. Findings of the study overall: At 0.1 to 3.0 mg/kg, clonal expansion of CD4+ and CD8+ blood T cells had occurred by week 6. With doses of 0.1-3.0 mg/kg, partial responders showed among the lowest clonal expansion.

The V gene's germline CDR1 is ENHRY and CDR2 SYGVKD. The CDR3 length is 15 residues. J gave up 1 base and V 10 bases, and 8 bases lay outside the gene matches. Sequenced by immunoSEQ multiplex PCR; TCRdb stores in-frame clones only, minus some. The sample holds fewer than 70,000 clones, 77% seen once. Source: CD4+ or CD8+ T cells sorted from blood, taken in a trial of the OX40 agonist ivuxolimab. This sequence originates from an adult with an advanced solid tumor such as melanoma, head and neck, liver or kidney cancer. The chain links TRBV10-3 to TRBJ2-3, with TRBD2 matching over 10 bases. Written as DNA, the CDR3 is TGTGCCAGCAGAGACGGGACTAGCGGCACAGATACGCAGTATTTT. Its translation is CASRDGTSGTDTQYF.